One sample yielded the 18 T cell receptor beta chains listed below, sequenced in a study of cytomegalovirus exposure and HLA in healthy donors. The PCR was carried out with 60 Vbeta primers and 13 Jbeta primers. The assay was immunoSEQ multiplex PCR, and TCRdb's table has in-frame clones only and misses some. The sample shows around 120,000 clones, 60% to 85% of them seen only once. Sequenced: PBMCs. The receptors were sampled from a man under 40 in good health and CMV-seronegative.

This chain connects TRBV30 to TRBJ2-5; D not resolved. The V gene lost 1 base and the J gene lost 14 bases, with 17 bases spanning the gap. The germline CDR1 and CDR2 sequences are GTSNPN and SVGIG (reference sequence). CDR3 length: 12 residues. The CDR3 region has the DNA TGTGCCTGGAGTGCCACCGGTCCTTTTCTCTACTTC. Protein product: CAWSATGPFLYF.

The CDR3 DNA sequence: TGTGCCAGCAGCTTAAGGCGGGGGGAAGATACGCAGTATTTT. Its protein product is CASSLRRGEDTQYF. The chain joins TRBV7-2 to TRBJ2-3, with 8 bases matching TRBD2. Losses at the gene ends were 2 bases for V and 5 bases for J; bases not matched to a gene: 3. This CDR3 has 14 amino acids. Germline values: CDR1 SGHTA, CDR2 FQGNSA.

This chain uses TRBV7-8 with TRBJ1-2, with a tentative D call TRBD1 (6 bases). Trimming took 1 base from V and 7 from J, leaving 13 bases between them. CDR1 and CDR2 from the germline V gene are SGHVS and FQNEAQ. The CDR3 consists of 14 residues. The CDR3 sequence is CASSLEFRGGGYTF. CDR3 bases: TGTGCCAGCAGCTTAGAATTCAGGGGCGGTGGCTACACCTTC.

This rearrangement joins TRBV29-1 to TRBJ2-7, with a possible D match to TRBD2 (6 bases). From germline, CDR1 is SQVTM and CDR2 ANQGSEA. V lost 5 bases, J lost 6 bases, and 14 bases lay in between. This CDR3 contains 12 residues. This chain's CDR3 is CSVSAGRGEQYF. The CDR3 bases are TGCAGCGTTAGTGCAGGGCGGGGCGAGCAGTACTTC.

V and J are TRBV28 and TRBJ2-1; the match to TRBD2 covers 9 bases. Germline CDR1 MDHEN, CDR2 SYDVKM. The V gene end was trimmed by 8 bases and the J gene end by 6 bases; junction bases not matched to a gene: 8. The CDR3 runs 14 residues. The CDR3 DNA sequence: TGTGCCAGCGGAATAGCGGGGGAGATCAATGAGCAGTTCTTC. Encoded protein: CASGIAGEINEQFF.

The CDR3 bases are TGTGCCAGCAGCTTCGGGGACAGCGGGAGAACCTTC. Translated, it gives CASSFGDSGRTF. The chain uses TRBV7-2 and TRBJ1-2; 7 positions agree with TRBD1. CDR1 is SGHTA and CDR2 is FQGNSA in the germline V gene. Trimming removed 3 bases from V and 14 bases from J; junction bases left unmatched: 9. This CDR3 has 12 residues.

The chain is built from TRBV11-2 and TRBJ1-5, with a weak D call TRBD1 (5 bases). Deletions cut 7 bases from V and 4 bases from J, with 11 bases between. Per the germline V gene, CDR1 is SGHAT and CDR2 is FQNNGV. The CDR3 runs to 13 residues. CDR3 region: CASTPGPNQPQHF. CDR3 nucleotide sequence: TGTGCCAGCACACCAGGGCCTAATCAGCCCCAGCATTTT.

The chain recombines TRBV5-1 with TRBJ2-5; TRBD1 matches at 12 bases. This CDR3 is 15 amino acids long. Germline assignment: CDR1 SGHRS and CDR2 YFSETQ. Trimming at V came to 3 bases and at J to 6 bases, leaving 6 bases not matched to a gene. This chain's CDR3 is CASSSGTGGGKTQYF. The CDR3 DNA follows: TGCGCCAGCAGCTCCGGGACAGGGGGCGGAAAGACCCAGTACTTC.

The chain recombines TRBV4-2 with TRBJ1-5; D is undetermined. Looked up from germline, CDR1 is LGHNA and CDR2 is YNFKEQ. This CDR3 spans 15 amino acids. V shed 1 base and J shed 9 bases, with 16 bases lying between them. The CDR3 spells CASSQAPLGGWPQHF. In DNA, the CDR3 is TGTGCCAGCAGCCAAGCCCCTTTGGGAGGGTGGCCCCAGCATTTT.

The chain uses TRBV30 and TRBJ1-2; the D is unclear. The CDR3 is 11 amino acids. Trimming cost V 3 bases and J 8 bases, with 10 bases left between them. Per germline, CDR1 GTSNPN and CDR2 SVGIG (reference sequence). The CDR3 DNA sequence: TGTGCCTGGAGCTTCTACGGGGGCTACACCTTC. Amino acids: CAWSFYGGYTF.

The rearrangement joins TRBV6-5 to TRBJ2-3; the match to TRBD1 covers 10 bases. The V and J ends lost 7 bases and 3 bases, in that order; junction bases with no gene match: 4. The V gene's germline CDR1 is MNHEY and CDR2 SVGAGI. This CDR3 is 14 amino acids long. In nucleotides, the CDR3 is TGTGCCAGCAAAAGACAGGGGGCAACAGATACGCAGTATTTT. Encoded protein: CASKRQGATDTQYF.

The chain employs TRBV5-6 and TRBJ2-2; TRBD1 matches at 7 bases. CDR3 length equals 17 residues. Losses at the gene ends were 0 bases for V and 2 bases for J; bases not matched to a gene: 7. Germline CDR1 SGHDT, CDR2 YYEEEE. CDR3 coding DNA: TGTGCCAGCAGCTTGGCCCGACGACAGGGAAACACCGGGGAGCTGTTTTTT. Its translation is CASSLARRQGNTGELFF.

This clone has a handful of counts. The gene calls are TRBV20-1 and TRBJ2-3; D not resolved. The germline V gene has CDR1 DFQATT and CDR2 SNEGSKA (reference sequence). V was trimmed by 4 bases and J by 5 bases, leaving 7 bases between them. This CDR3 spans 11 amino acids. CDR3 region: CSATEEDTQYF. DNA for the CDR3: TGCAGTGCTACCGAGGAAGATACGCAGTATTTT.

The CDR3 here is CASSVAIPIEGALPGGTIYF. The CDR3 bases are TGTGCCAGCAGCGTAGCTATACCCATTGAGGGCGCCTTGCCAGGCGGCACCATATATTTT. The rearrangement uses TRBV9 and TRBJ1-3; D ambiguous. Germline-derived CDR1 and CDR2 are SGDLS and YYNGEE. This CDR3 has 20 amino acids. V was clipped by 0 bases and J by 9 bases, with 31 bases between them.

This chain connects TRBV4-2 to TRBJ2-5, with D perhaps TRBD2 (7 bases). Trimming took off 0 bases at V and 5 bases at J, with 10 bases between the two ends. The CDR3 is 14 amino acids. Germline V CDR1 and CDR2: LGHNA, YNFKEQ. CDR3 coding DNA: TGTGCCAGCAGCCAAGAGAGGGGGGGGGAGACCCAGTACTTC. This encodes CASSQERGGETQYF.

Note on this clone: At one end, the junction sequence differs from germline, possibly due to a read error. Other nucleotide sequences from this sample produce the same CDR3. This chain connects TRBV10-3 to TRBJ1-5; TRBD1 is a possible D gene (5 bases). Germline loops: CDR1 ENHRY, CDR2 SYGVKD. The CDR3 contains 13 residues. The CDR3 reads CATNLDTHQPQHF. The CDR3 nucleotides are TGTGCCACCAACTTGGACACCCATCAGCCCCAGCATTTC.

This clone showed up just once. This chain connects TRBV28 to TRBJ1-1, with D possibly being TRBD1 (6 bases). With 2 bases removed from V and 4 bases from J, the gap between germline ends came to 14 bases. From germline, CDR1 is MDHEN and CDR2 SYDVKM. The CDR3 has 15 residues. In DNA form, the CDR3 reads TGTGCCAGCAGTTTAGGGGGGGGGCGGGGCACTGAAGCTTTCTTT. It yields the protein CASSLGGGRGTEAFF. Drawing the rest from reference TRBV28 and TRBJ1-1, the complete variable domain is DVKVTQSSRYLVKRTGEKVFLECVQDMDHENMFWYRQDPGLGLRLIYFSYDVKMKEKGDIPEGYSVSREKKERFSLILESASTNQTSMYLCASSLGGGRGTEAFFGQGTRLTVV.

This chain links TRBV29-1 with TRBJ1-1; D is possibly TRBD1 (5 bases). CDR3 length: 10 amino acids. The V gene's germline CDR1 is SQVTM and CDR2 ANQGSEA. The CDR3 protein is CSTAGTEAFF. Here the CDR3 DNA reads TGCAGTACGGCAGGGACTGAAGCTTTCTTT.